These T cell receptor beta chains were read from a single sample in a study of blood T cell repertoires in COVID-19. Libraries were prepared by immunoSEQ multiplex PCR; TCRdb keeps only in-frame clonotypes and omits some of them. Of about 76,000 clones listed, 70% to 90% are singletons. Source material: peripheral blood. These receptors were obtained from a man aged 55 to 69 with COVID-19, enrolled during active disease. Each CDR3 is given with its conserved first and last residue.

CDR3 protein: CASSVAGGQETQYF; V gene: TRBV9; J gene: TRBJ2-5
CDR3 protein: CASSQVAGSSYEQYF; V gene: TRBV3-1/TRBV3-2; J gene: TRBJ2-7
CDR3 protein: CASSQERLAGDTDTQYF; V gene: TRBV4-1; J gene: TRBJ2-3
CDR3 protein: CASSETGSSGANVLTF; V gene: TRBV6-4; J gene: TRBJ2-6
CDR3 protein: CAISGTSMTDTQYF; V gene: TRBV10-3; J gene: TRBJ2-3
CDR3 protein: CASSLGYYSGESYNEQFF; V gene: TRBV5-1; J gene: TRBJ2-1
CDR3 protein: CASLDSSSYNSPLHF; V gene: TRBV28; J gene: TRBJ1-6
CDR3 protein: CASSGQGTNTEAFF; V gene: TRBV2; J gene: TRBJ1-1
CDR3 protein: CASSFTGENTEAFF; V gene: TRBV11-1; J gene: TRBJ1-1
CDR3 protein: CATKPAREHTGELFF; V gene: TRBV15; J gene: TRBJ2-2
CDR3 protein: CASSLGRGAVVETQYF; V gene: TRBV7-2; J gene: TRBJ2-5
CDR3 protein: CASSFEGGSNQPQHF; V gene: TRBV5-5; J gene: TRBJ1-5
CDR3 protein: CASSRYLGTSGNNEQFF; V gene: TRBV4-2; J gene: TRBJ2-1
CDR3 protein: CASSPPAGANEQFF; V gene: TRBV3-1/TRBV3-2; J gene: TRBJ2-1
CDR3 protein: CASSPVAGAYNEQFF; V gene: TRBV11-3; J gene: TRBJ2-1
CDR3 protein: CASSTFGTEVSNNEQFF; V gene: TRBV19; J gene: TRBJ2-1
CDR3 protein: CASSLTSGGARNYF; V gene: TRBV7-2; J gene: TRBJ2-7
CDR3 protein: CASSCRDRLQVGNQPQHF; V gene: TRBV3-1/TRBV3-2; J gene: TRBJ1-5
CDR3 protein: CSVQVSIEQYF; V gene: TRBV29-1; J gene: TRBJ2-7
CDR3 protein: CASTSRGSNQPQHF; V gene: TRBV19; J gene: TRBJ1-5
CDR3 protein: CATSDSYGEQFF; V gene: TRBV24-1; J gene: TRBJ2-1
CDR3 protein: CASSSLPGQGDEKLFF; V gene: TRBV19; J gene: TRBJ1-4
CDR3 protein: CASSSTGTGGWQPQHF; V gene: TRBV5-5; J gene: TRBJ1-5
CDR3 protein: CASSRDNEQFF; V gene: TRBV11-2; J gene: TRBJ2-1
CDR3 protein: CASRPTDSSTDTQYF; V gene: TRBV19; J gene: TRBJ2-3
CDR3 protein: CASRRDVSGYEQYF; V gene: TRBV7-9; J gene: TRBJ2-7
CDR3 protein: CASSPGLAGTGELFF; V gene: TRBV27; J gene: TRBJ2-2
CDR3 protein: CASSEDSAYEQYF; V gene: TRBV10-1; J gene: TRBJ2-7
CDR3 protein: CASSLNGGLADTQYF; V gene: TRBV11-3; J gene: TRBJ2-3
CDR3 protein: CASSPTGDEQYF; V gene: TRBV7-9; J gene: TRBJ2-7
CDR3 protein: CASRGLAGQNNEQFF; V gene: TRBV7-9; J gene: TRBJ2-1
CDR3 protein: CASKETSGWPGGQYF; V gene: TRBV19; J gene: TRBJ2-3
CDR3 protein: CAISSGNTDTQYF; V gene: TRBV19; J gene: TRBJ2-3
CDR3 protein: CASSLSGQGSDTQYF; V gene: TRBV7-3; J gene: TRBJ2-3
CDR3 protein: CATSDRQGLETQYF; V gene: TRBV24-1; J gene: TRBJ2-5
CDR3 protein: CASSVGITSIGELFF; V gene: TRBV9; J gene: TRBJ2-2
CDR3 protein: CASSQDTGTYGYTF; V gene: TRBV3-1/TRBV3-2; J gene: TRBJ1-2
CDR3 protein: CSASGGVYSNQPQHF; V gene: TRBV20-1; J gene: TRBJ1-5
CDR3 protein: CASTNQGTNEQFF; V gene: TRBV5-6; J gene: TRBJ2-1
CDR3 protein: CASRGNNEQFF; V gene: TRBV28; J gene: TRBJ2-1